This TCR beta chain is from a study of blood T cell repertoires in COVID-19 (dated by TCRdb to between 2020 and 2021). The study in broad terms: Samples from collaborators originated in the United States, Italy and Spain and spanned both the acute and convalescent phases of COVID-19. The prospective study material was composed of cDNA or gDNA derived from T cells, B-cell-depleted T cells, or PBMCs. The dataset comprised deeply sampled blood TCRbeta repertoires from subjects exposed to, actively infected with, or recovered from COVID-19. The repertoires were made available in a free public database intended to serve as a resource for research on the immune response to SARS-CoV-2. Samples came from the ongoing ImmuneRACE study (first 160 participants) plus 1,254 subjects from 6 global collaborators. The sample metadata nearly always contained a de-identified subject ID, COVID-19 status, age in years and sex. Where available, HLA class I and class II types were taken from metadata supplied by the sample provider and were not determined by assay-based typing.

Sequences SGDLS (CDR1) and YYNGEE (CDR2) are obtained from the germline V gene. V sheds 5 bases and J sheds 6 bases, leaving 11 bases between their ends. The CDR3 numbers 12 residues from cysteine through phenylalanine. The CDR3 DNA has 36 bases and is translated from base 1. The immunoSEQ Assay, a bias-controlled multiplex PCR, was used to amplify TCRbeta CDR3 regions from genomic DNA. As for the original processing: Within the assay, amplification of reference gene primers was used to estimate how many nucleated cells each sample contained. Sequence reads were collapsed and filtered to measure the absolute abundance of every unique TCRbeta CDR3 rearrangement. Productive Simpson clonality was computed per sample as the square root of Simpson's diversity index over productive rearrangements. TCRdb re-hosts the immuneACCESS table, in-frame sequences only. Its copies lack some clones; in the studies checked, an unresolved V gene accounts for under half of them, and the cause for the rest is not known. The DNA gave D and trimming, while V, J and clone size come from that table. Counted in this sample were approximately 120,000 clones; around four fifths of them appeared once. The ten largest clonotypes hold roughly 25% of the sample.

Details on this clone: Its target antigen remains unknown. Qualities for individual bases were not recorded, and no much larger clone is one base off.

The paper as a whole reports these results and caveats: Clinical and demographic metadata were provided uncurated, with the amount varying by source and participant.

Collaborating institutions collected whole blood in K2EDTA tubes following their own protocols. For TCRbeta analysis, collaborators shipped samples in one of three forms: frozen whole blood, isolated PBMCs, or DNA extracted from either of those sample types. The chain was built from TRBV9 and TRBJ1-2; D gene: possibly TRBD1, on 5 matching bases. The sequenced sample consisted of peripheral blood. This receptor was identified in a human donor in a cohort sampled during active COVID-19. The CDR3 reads CASREGRNGYTF. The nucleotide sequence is TGTGCCAGCAGGGAGGGACGGAATGGCTACACCTTC.